This T cell receptor (beta chain) came from a study of blood T cell repertoires in COVID-19. The wider study: COVID-19 samples, acute and convalescent, were from the United States, Italy and Spain. The cDNA or gDNA used as material had been derived from T cells, B-cell-depleted T cells, or PBMCs.

Sequencing used immunoSEQ multiplex PCR; TCRdb keeps in-frame clones, though not all of them. This table holds hundreds of thousands of clones, over 70% found once. Trimming shortened V by 6 bases and J by 8 bases, and 11 bases separated the two germline ends. Germline V gene lookup returns CDR1 SNHLY and CDR2 FYNNEI. This CDR3 is 12 amino acids long. This chain uses TRBV2 with TRBJ2-1; D remains ambiguous. Sequenced sample: peripheral blood. This TCR was recovered from a woman aged 45-60 years with acute or convalescent COVID-19. CDR3 protein: CASRKDTDEQFF. The DNA for the CDR3 is TGTGCCAGCAGGAAAGACACGGATGAGCAGTTCTTC.